This record covers a single T cell receptor (beta chain). This table comes from immunoSEQ multiplex PCR, and its TCRdb copy is limited to in-frame clones, with some not included. This sample carries roughly 150,000 clones, 87% of them seen once, and the ten largest clones take around 0.99%. This sample was included in a study of T cell responses to AZD1222 COVID-19 vaccine. V lost 0 bases, J lost 2 bases, and 17 bases lay in between. The CDR3 sequence is 17 residues long. From germline, CDR1 is LGHNA and CDR2 YNFKEQ. Specimen: peripheral blood, collected 28 days after the second AZD1222 dose. The TCR comes from an adult who received the AZD1222 COVID-19 vaccine. J is TRBJ2-7 and V is TRBV4-2, with a possible D match to TRBD1 (6 bases). Here the CDR3 DNA reads TGTGCCAGCAGCCAAGACTACAGGGTACATTCCCCCTACGAGCAGTACTTC. Translation gives CASSQDYRVHSPYEQYF.